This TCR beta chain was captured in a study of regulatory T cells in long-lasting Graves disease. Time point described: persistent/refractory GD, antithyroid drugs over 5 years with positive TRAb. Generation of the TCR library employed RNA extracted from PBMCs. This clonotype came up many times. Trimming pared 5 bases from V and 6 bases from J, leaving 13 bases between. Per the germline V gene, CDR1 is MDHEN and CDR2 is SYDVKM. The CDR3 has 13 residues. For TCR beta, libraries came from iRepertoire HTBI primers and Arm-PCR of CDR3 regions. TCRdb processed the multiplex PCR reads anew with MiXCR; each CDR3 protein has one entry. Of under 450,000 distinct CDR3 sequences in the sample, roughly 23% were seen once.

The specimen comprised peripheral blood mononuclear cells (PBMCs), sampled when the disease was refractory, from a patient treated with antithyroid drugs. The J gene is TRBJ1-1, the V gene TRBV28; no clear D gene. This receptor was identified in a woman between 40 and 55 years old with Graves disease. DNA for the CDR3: TGTGCCAGCAGTGGACTATTTAAATCTGAAGCTTTCTTT. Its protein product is CASSGLFKSEAFF.